These 29 T cell receptor beta chains originate from one sample sequenced in a study of cytomegalovirus exposure and HLA in healthy donors (dated by TCRdb to about 2017). The library was prepared using the immunoSEQ multiplex PCR assay. For the multiplex PCR, a mixture combining 60 forward primers for TCR Vbeta segments and 13 reverse primers for TCR Jbeta segments was used. Not all clones reach the TCRdb copy of this immuneACCESS table, which keeps in-frame sequences only. Checked studies attribute under half of the gap to unresolved V genes and leave the rest unexplained. The sample table records fewer than 130,000 clones; about 79% of these occur just once. About 2.6% of the sample is taken by the ten largest. What was sequenced was PBMCs. The receptors derive from a man in his fifties in good health and CMV-seropositive.

The chain uses TRBV2 and TRBJ1-5; D might be TRBD1 (5 bases). Trimming shortened V by 2 bases and J by 0 bases, and 5 bases separated the two germline ends. The CDR3 extends over 14 amino acids. In germline, CDR1 is SNHLY, CDR2 FYNNEI. The CDR3 region is CASSEQGSNQPQHF. The CDR3 DNA sequence: TGTGCCAGCAGTGAACAGGGTAGCAATCAGCCCCAGCATTTT.

J is TRBJ1-2 and V is TRBV5-4; the D gene is possibly TRBD1 (5 bases). Trimming took off 4 bases at V and 8 bases at J, with 15 bases between the two ends. Germline V gene lookup returns CDR1 SGHNT and CDR2 YYREEE (reference sequence). The CDR3 runs to 13 residues. The CDR3 loop is CASSLTGVGGYTF. CDR3 DNA sequence: TGTGCCAGCAGCCTCACAGGAGTGGGAGGCTACACCTTC.

A word on this clone: One end of the junction varies from germline; a read error may be responsible. V is TRBV7-9 and J is TRBJ2-6; no clear D. CDR1 and CDR2 from the germline V gene are SEHNR and FQNEAQ (reference sequence). This CDR3 is 14 amino acids long. CDR3 nucleotides: TGTGCCAGCAGCTCACCGTTGGTGTCCAACGGCCTGACTTTC. Translation: CASSSPLVSNGLTF. Based on the CDR3 plus reference TRBV7-9 and TRBJ2-6, the full variable domain is DTGVSQNPRHKITKRGQNVTFRCDPISEHNRLYWYRQTLGQGPEFLTYFQNEAQLEKSRLLSDRFSAERPKGSFSTLEIQRTEQGDSAMYLCASSSPLVSNGLTFGAGSRLTVL.

This chain joins TRBV4-2 and TRBJ1-4; TRBD1 aligns across 8 bases. CDR1 LGHNA and CDR2 YNFKEQ come from the germline V gene. This CDR3 comprises 15 residues. V gave up 7 bases and J gave up 6 bases; unmatched junction bases: 10. CDR3 in amino acids: CASTKAPGGDEKLFF. The CDR3 nucleotides read TGTGCCAGCACAAAGGCCCCAGGGGGCGATGAAAAACTGTTTTTT.

This clone was detected a few times. The genes are TRBV6-5 and TRBJ2-7, with 7 bases lining up with TRBD1. Germline V gene lookup returns CDR1 MNHEY and CDR2 SVGAGI. The trim removed 5 bases at V and 8 bases at J, leaving 6 bases unmatched. The CDR3 has 12 amino acids. In DNA, the CDR3 is TGTGCCAGCAGTACGCGACAGGGTCAGCAGTACTTC. Amino acid sequence: CASSTRQGQQYF.

The gene calls are TRBV18 and TRBJ2-5; the match to TRBD2 covers 15 bases. J was trimmed by 4 bases and V by 0 bases; bases with no gene match: 3. Germline V gene lookup returns CDR1 KGHSH and CDR2 LQKENI. The CDR3 spans 17 residues. CDR3 DNA sequence: TGTGCCAGCTCACCACCGGGACTAGCGGGAGGTGGAGAGACCCAGTACTTC. Translated, it gives CASSPPGLAGGGETQYF.

CDR3 residues: CASSPLAPSKTGELFF. CDR3 coding DNA: TGTGCCAGCAGCCCTCTAGCGCCCAGTAAAACCGGGGAGCTGTTTTTT. The gene calls are TRBV11-2 and TRBJ2-2, with a tentative D call TRBD2 (6 bases). CDR1 is SGHAT, CDR2 FQNNGV, per germline. The CDR3 is 16 amino acids. The V and J ends lost 5 bases and 5 bases respectively, with 18 bases between them.

The sample holds one count of this clone. This chain joins TRBV6-6 and TRBJ1-6, with TRBD1 identical over 7 bases. The junction had 2 bases not matched to a gene; V was cut back by 6 bases and J by 6 bases. Germline V lookup: CDR1 MNHNY, CDR2 SVGAGI (reference sequence). This CDR3 region has 13 residues. This chain's CDR3 is CASRQGTNSPLHF. In DNA form, the CDR3 reads TGTGCCAGCAGACAGGGGACTAATTCACCCCTCCACTTT.

This chain uses TRBV27 with TRBJ1-2; possible D gene TRBD1, 5 bases. The germline CDR1 and CDR2 sequences are MNHEY and SMNVEV (reference sequence). With 0 bases removed from V and 2 bases from J, the gap between germline ends came to 16 bases. This CDR3 contains 17 residues. DNA of the CDR3: TGTGCCAGCAGTTTATCGTATGGCCGGGGGGTCAACTATGGCTACACCTTC. Translated, it gives CASSLSYGRGVNYGYTF.

The chain recombines TRBV6-4 with TRBJ2-4; D not resolved. The CDR3 has 12 amino acids. CDR1 and CDR2 from the germline V gene are MRHNA and SNTAGT. The germline V and J ends were trimmed by 2 bases and 8 bases, with 7 bases remaining between them. The CDR3 here is CASSDGSDIQYF. Written as DNA, the CDR3 is TGTGCCAGCAGTGACGGTAGTGACATTCAGTACTTC.

This chain links TRBV6-5 with TRBJ1-2, with 7 bases lining up with TRBD1. J gave up 7 bases and V 10 bases, and 9 bases lay outside the gene matches. Germline V gene lookup returns CDR1 MNHEY and CDR2 SVGAGI. The CDR3 spans 12 residues. CDR3 sequence reads: CATRLTGFGYTF. CDR3 bases: TGTGCCACCCGGCTGACAGGGTTTGGCTACACCTTC.

The CDR3 loop is CASSQGLAGGSPYEQYF. The CDR3 DNA follows: TGTGCCAGCAGTCAAGGACTAGCGGGAGGATCCCCCTACGAGCAGTACTTC. The rearrangement links TRBV27 to TRBJ2-5; 14 nucleotides align to TRBD2. Near its end, the DNA agrees better with TRBJ2-7, so the J call may be wrong. The CDR3 extends over 17 amino acids. Germline CDR1 MNHEY, CDR2 SMNVEV (reference sequence).

The chain links TRBV5-4 to TRBJ2-7; 12 nucleotides agree with TRBD2. V dropped 3 bases and J dropped 6; count of bases not matched to a gene: 10. Per germline, CDR1 SGHNT and CDR2 YYREEE (reference sequence). This CDR3 spans 16 amino acids. The chain's CDR3 is CASSSGLAGTAGEQYF. The CDR3 DNA reads as TGTGCCAGCAGCTCTGGACTAGCGGGGACGGCCGGCGAGCAGTACTTC. Full variable domain (rest looked up from reference TRBV5-4 and TRBJ2-7): ETGVTQSPTHLIKTRGQQVTLRCSSQSGHNTVSWYQQALGQGPQFIFQYYREEENGRGNFPPRFSGLQFPNYSSELNVNALELDDSALYLCASSSGLAGTAGEQYFGPGTRLTVT.

The V and J genes are TRBV5-6 and TRBJ2-7; D is unclear. The germline V and J ends were trimmed by 0 bases and 0 bases, with 7 bases remaining between them. The germline V gene encodes CDR1 SGHDT and CDR2 YYEEEE. This CDR3 region has 14 residues. The CDR3 sequence: CASSLGRYSYEQYF. CDR3 bases: TGTGCCAGCAGCTTGGGGCGGTACTCCTACGAGCAGTACTTC.

This rearrangement joins TRBV11-2 to TRBJ2-1; 14 nucleotides agree with TRBD2. The J segment lost 3 bases and the V segment lost 5 bases, leaving 6 bases of the junction unmatched. This CDR3 spans 17 amino acids. The germline CDR1 and CDR2 sequences are SGHAT and FQNNGV. For the CDR3, the DNA is TGTGCCAGCAGCCACTTCGGGACTAGCGGGGGCTACAATGAGCAGTTCTTC. This sequence encodes CASSHFGTSGGYNEQFF.

This clone was detected once. The chain joins TRBV5-1 to TRBJ1-1; a possible D gene is TRBD1 (5 bases). Germline CDR1 SGHRS, CDR2 YFSETQ. The V end was cut by 2 bases, the J end by 2 bases, with 10 bases between. The CDR3 extends over 14 amino acids. Here the CDR3 reads CASSFDSLNTEAFF. The CDR3 nucleotides are TGCGCCAGCAGCTTCGACAGCCTTAACACTGAAGCTTTCTTT.

V usage is TRBV15 and J usage is TRBJ1-2, with TRBD1 matching 7 bases. Germline CDR1 is LNHNV and CDR2 is YYDKDF (reference sequence). After removal of 1 base from V and 4 bases from J, the junction contained 12 bases not matched to a gene. This CDR3 spans 17 amino acids. CDR3 amino acids: CATSRVEFDRVRYGYTF. Here the CDR3 DNA reads TGTGCCACCAGCAGAGTAGAGTTCGACAGGGTGCGCTATGGCTACACCTTC.

The rearrangement links TRBV10-3 to TRBJ2-3, with no clear D. The germline V gene encodes CDR1 ENHRY and CDR2 SYGVKD. Trimming shortened V by 7 bases and J by 0 bases, and 5 bases separated the two germline ends. The CDR3 consists of 12 residues. CDR3: CAIKSSTDTQYF. The DNA of the CDR3 is TGTGCCATCAAATCTAGCACAGATACGCAGTATTTT.

This clone showed up just a few times. The same CDR3 arises from other DNA sequences in this sample as well. V and J are TRBV5-1 and TRBJ2-3, with D tentatively TRBD2 (6 bases). CDR1 is SGHRS, CDR2 YFSETQ, per germline. CDR3 length: 14 amino acids. Between the trimmed V and J ends, which lost 3 bases and 1 base, there was a span of 9 bases. CDR3 amino acids: CASSWGDRTDTQYF. The DNA of the CDR3 is TGCGCCAGCAGCTGGGGGGACCGCACAGATACGCAGTATTTT.

This clone was recorded only once. The chain carries TRBV7-9 and TRBJ1-1, with 8 bases aligning to TRBD1. This CDR3 is built from 12 residues. Germline V gives CDR1 SEHNR, CDR2 FQNEAQ (reference sequence). Losses at the gene ends were 4 bases for V and 11 bases for J; bases not matched to a gene: 6. The CDR3 sequence: CASSYLTGEAFF. The CDR3, as DNA: TGTGCCAGCAGCTACCTGACAGGGGAGGCTTTCTTT.

This clone turned up a few times. The chain couples TRBV5-1 to TRBJ2-1; a weak D match, TRBD2 (7 bases). The CDR3 totals 14 residues. Trimming took 0 bases from V and 8 from J, leaving 12 bases between them. The germline CDR1 and CDR2 sequences are SGHRS and YFSETQ. The CDR3 nucleotides read TGCGCCAGCAGCTTGGGCCGGGGGGCCTATGAGCAGTTCTTC. It translates to CASSLGRGAYEQFF.

The rearrangement joins TRBV5-1 to TRBJ2-3; D remains unclear. Germline values: CDR1 SGHRS, CDR2 YFSETQ. CDR3 size: 12 residues. V was pared by 0 bases and J by 6 bases, with 5 bases between. Here the CDR3 reads CASSLARDTQYF. In nucleotides, the CDR3 is TGCGCCAGCAGCTTGGCTAGGGATACGCAGTATTTT.

The rearrangement uses TRBV2 and TRBJ2-5; 13 bases are a match to TRBD2. The V gene end was trimmed by 7 bases and the J gene end by 4 bases; junction bases not matched to a gene: 6. The CDR3 is 15 residues long. CDR1 SNHLY and CDR2 FYNNEI come from the germline V gene. The CDR3 sequence: CASKTSGGAGETQYF. The DNA for the CDR3 is TGTGCCAGCAAAACTAGCGGGGGGGCCGGAGAGACCCAGTACTTC.

A single count supports this clone. The rearrangement joins TRBV9 to TRBJ2-2; no clear D. Germline CDR1 is SGDLS and CDR2 is YYNGEE. V was clipped by 0 bases and J by 5 bases, with 11 bases between them. The CDR3 covers 15 residues. CDR3 sequence reads: CASSVGSIITGELFF. In nucleotides, the CDR3 is TGTGCCAGCAGCGTAGGGAGCATAATTACCGGGGAGCTGTTTTTT.

This clone was detected only a few times. The chain couples TRBV5-1 to TRBJ2-7; 7 bases line up with TRBD1. V lost 0 bases to trimming and J lost 0 bases; unmatched junction nucleotides: 3. This CDR3 comprises 15 residues. CDR1 is SGHRS and CDR2 is YFSETQ in the germline V gene. CDR3 DNA sequence: TGCGCCAGCAGCTTGGAGGCAGGGGGCTCCTACGAGCAGTACTTC. It translates to CASSLEAGGSYEQYF.

V usage is TRBV9 and J usage is TRBJ2-1, with 8 bases identical to TRBD2. The germline V gene encodes CDR1 SGDLS and CDR2 YYNGEE. The CDR3 loop spans 13 amino acids. J gave up 7 bases and V 6 bases, and 6 bases lay outside the gene matches. CDR3 region: CASTPGLENEQFF. The CDR3 DNA reads as TGTGCCAGCACCCCGGGACTAGAGAATGAGCAGTTCTTC.

The chain joins TRBV19 to TRBJ1-1; 7 bases agree with TRBD1. In germline, CDR1 is LNHDA, CDR2 SQIVND (reference sequence). The CDR3 has 15 amino acids. The junction had 9 bases not matched to a gene; V was cut back by 3 bases and J by 5 bases. CDR3 region: CASSISTGVRTEAFF. CDR3 DNA sequence: TGTGCCAGTAGTATTTCTACAGGGGTAAGGACTGAAGCTTTCTTT. Full variable domain (missing parts from reference TRBV19 and TRBJ1-1): DGGITQSPKYLFRKEGQNVTLSCEQNLNHDAMYWYRQDPGQGLRLIYYSQIVNDFQKGDIAEGYSVSREKKESFPLTVTSAQKNPTAFYLCASSISTGVRTEAFFGQGTRLTVV.

The rearrangement joins TRBV28 to TRBJ2-4, with 13 positions matching TRBD2. This CDR3 has 20 amino acids. Germline loops: CDR1 MDHEN, CDR2 SYDVKM. J was trimmed by 0 bases and V by 2 bases; bases with no gene match: 10. As DNA, the CDR3 is TGTGCCAGCAGTTTAATATGGGGGACTAGCGGGGTTTTAGCCAAAAACATTCAGTACTTC. Its translation: CASSLIWGTSGVLAKNIQYF.

The chain carries TRBV5-4 and TRBJ2-6; 9 bases fit TRBD2. The junction had 8 bases not matched to a gene; V was cut back by 4 bases and J by 0 bases. This CDR3 has 18 residues. Germline V gives CDR1 SGHNT, CDR2 YYREEE (reference sequence). Here the CDR3 reads CASSLRAGGSSGANVLTF. The DNA for the CDR3 is TGTGCCAGCAGCCTAAGAGCGGGGGGAAGCTCTGGGGCCAACGTCCTGACTTTC.